A selection of T cell receptor beta chains follows, all from one sample in a study of monozygotic twins with inflammatory bowel disease. TCRdb re-called the 5' RACE reads; every CDR3 protein appears as one record, without DNA. The repertoire table contains some 440,000 distinct CDR3 sequences. The sample taken for sequencing was blood. These receptors all stem from a human donor with ulcerative colitis or Crohn's disease, or a healthy co-twin of an affected twin (not recorded which). CDR3s include the opening cysteine and the closing phenylalanine or tryptophan.

length	V	J	CDR3
18	TRBV5-6	TRBJ2-4	CASSLARGRMVGKNIQYF
13	TRBV3-1	TRBJ2-7	CASSARGFYEQYF
15	TRBV7-8	TRBJ1-1	CASSPSRRMNTEALF
14	TRBV12-3/TRBV12-4	TRBJ1-1	CASSLYRLGTEAFF
14	TRBV20-1	TRBJ2-6	CSVPTGPGANVLTF
13	TRBV5-1	TRBJ2-5	CASSPGDQETQYF
16	TRBV20-1	TRBJ2-7	CSARIPPGQGSYEQYF
16	TRBV7-2	TRBJ2-5	CASSLEDRGLSQTQYF
13	TRBV12-3/TRBV12-4	TRBJ2-5	CASSFAGRENQYF
16	TRBV7-2	TRBJ2-3	CASSSLPGTVQDTQYF